The 31 T cell receptor beta chains presented below share a single source sample, sequenced in a study of identical twins (dated by TCRdb to about 2016). The receptor library was made with 5' RACE. Sequencing relied on an Illumina HiSeq 2000. TCRdb reprocessed the public reads (quality trimming at Q25 with fastp, clone calling with MiXCR) and kept in-frame beta chains. Each entry is one CDR3 protein sequence, shown with its most common DNA and genes. The sample table lists around 650,000 distinct CDR3 sequences, under 8.5% of them with a count of one. The top ten constitute about 1.5% of the sample. These same records also appear under a second study, on yellow fever vaccine responses in identical twins.

The sample comprised PBMCs. The receptor set was obtained from a young woman in good health.

This clonotype was seen repeatedly, ten times or more. This chain joins TRBV4-2 and TRBJ2-1; TRBD2 aligns across 14 bases. J gave up 2 bases and V 4 bases, and 7 bases lay outside the gene matches. CDR3 length equals 18 residues. In germline, CDR1 is LGHNA, CDR2 YNFKEQ. The CDR3 DNA reads as TGTGCCAGCAGCCCTCTGGGACTAGCGGGAGCACCCTACAATGAGCAGTTCTTC. Its protein product is CASSPLGLAGAPYNEQFF.

This clonotype was detected only a few times. The chain couples TRBV6-4 to TRBJ1-1, with D maybe TRBD1 (5 bases). With 2 bases removed from V and 3 bases from J, the gap between germline ends came to 13 bases. CDR1 MRHNA and CDR2 SNTAGT come from the germline V gene. The CDR3 runs to 15 residues. The CDR3, as DNA: TGTGCCAGCAGTGACGAGGCAGGGTCGTACACTGAAGCTTTCTTT. It encodes CASSDEAGSYTEAFF.

This clonotype was counted a few times. This chain connects TRBV20-1 to TRBJ2-5; D gene uncertain. Trimming pared 4 bases from V and 4 bases from J, leaving 16 bases between. This CDR3 spans 14 amino acids. Germline values: CDR1 DFQATT, CDR2 SNEGSKA (reference sequence). CDR3 sequence reads: CSAKGPPIAETQYF. The CDR3 coding sequence is TGCAGTGCTAAAGGCCCTCCGATCGCAGAGACCCAGTACTTC.

This clonotype was seen ten or more times. This chain uses TRBV6-2 or TRBV6-3 with TRBJ2-6, with D maybe TRBD1 (5 bases). The germline V and J ends were trimmed by 5 bases and 0 bases, with 8 bases remaining between them. CDR3 length equals 15 residues. CDR1 and CDR2 from the germline V gene are MNHEY and SVGEGT. As DNA, the CDR3 is TGTGCCAGCAGTAATACAGGCTCTGGGGCCAACGTCCTGACTTTC. This encodes CASSNTGSGANVLTF.

This clonotype was picked up a small number of times. The rearrangement links TRBV12-3 or TRBV12-4 to TRBJ1-1; D is unresolved. V lost 0 bases and J 10 bases, leaving 15 bases between the germline ends. The CDR3 sequence is 14 residues long. CDR3 nucleotides: TGTGCCAGCAGTTTAGCCGGCCCCCAGTTTGGAGCTTTCTTT. As protein: CASSLAGPQFGAFF.

In its sample, this clonotype was seen a few times. The genes are TRBV6-1 and TRBJ2-1, with D perhaps TRBD2 (6 bases). Germline V gene lookup returns CDR1 MNHNS and CDR2 SASEGT. Trimming took off 5 bases at V and 10 bases at J, with 21 bases between the two ends. The CDR3 loop spans 15 amino acids. The CDR3 sequence: CASSRYWDWPSEQFF. The CDR3 DNA reads TGTGCCAGCAGTAGGTACTGGGACTGGCCGTCCGAGCAGTTCTTC.

Worth noting for this clonotype: A much larger clone lies one base from this, so it may be a read error. The rearrangement uses TRBV7-7 and TRBJ2-1; 11 nucleotides align to TRBD2. The CDR3 runs 15 residues. Germline CDR1 is SSHAT and CDR2 is FNYEAQ (reference sequence). V lost 5 bases, J lost 3 bases, and 3 bases stayed unmatched. CDR3 nucleotides: TGTGCCAGCAGCCCTAGCGGGAGGAACTACAATGAGCAGTTCTTC. It translates to CASSPSGRNYNEQFF. Complete variable domain (other parts from reference TRBV7-7 and TRBJ2-1): GAGVSQSPRYKVTKRGQDVTLRCDPISSHATLYWYQQALGQGPEFLTYFNYEAQPDKSGLPSDRFSAERPEGSISTLTIQRTEQRDSAMYRCASSPSGRNYNEQFFGPGTRLTVL.

This clonotype was seen many times. The V and J genes are TRBV5-1 and TRBJ1-4; D remains unclear. The CDR3 extends over 14 amino acids. Germline values: CDR1 SGHRS, CDR2 YFSETQ. Trimming stripped 3 bases from V and 5 bases from J, with 11 bases between. The CDR3 spells CASSSSGPNEKLFF. CDR3 nucleotides: TGCGCCAGCAGCTCATCCGGGCCCAATGAAAAACTGTTTTTT.

This clonotype has just a few counts. The rearrangement links TRBV28 to TRBJ1-6; D not resolved. Germline V CDR1 and CDR2: MDHEN, SYDVKM. V was trimmed by 0 bases and J by 6 bases, leaving 3 bases between them. The CDR3 spans 13 residues. CDR3 coding DNA: TGTGCCAGCAGTTTATGGCCTAATTCACCCCTCCACTTT. The encoded protein is CASSLWPNSPLHF.

The sample holds many counts of this clonotype. The J gene is TRBJ2-2, the V gene TRBV5-1; D may be TRBD1 (5 bases). Trimming stripped 1 base from V and 5 bases from J, with 12 bases between. Germline V gene data show CDR1 as SGHRS and CDR2 as YFSETQ. The CDR3 contains 15 residues. The CDR3 region has the DNA TGCGCCAGCAGCTTGAGTGGGGCGCAAACCGGGGAGCTGTTTTTT. This codes for CASSLSGAQTGELFF.

This clonotype was seen ten or more times. An end of the junction differs from the germline gene, which may be a read error. The chain joins TRBV3-1 to TRBJ1-3, with 7 bases lining up with TRBD1. Germline loops: CDR1 LGHDT, CDR2 YNNKEL (reference sequence). This CDR3 region has 12 residues. This CDR3 reads CASSPETGQITF. In DNA form, the CDR3 reads TGTGCCAGCAGCCCAGAGACGGGACAGATAACTTTT. The full variable domain, with the rest looked up from reference TRBV3-1 and TRBJ1-3, is DTAVSQTPKYLVTQMGNDKSIKCEQNLGHDTMYWYKQDSKKFLKIMFSYNNKELIINETVPNRFSPKSPDKAHLNLHINSLELGDSAVYFCASSPETGQITFGEGSWLTVV.

Only a few counts were recorded for this clonotype. The chain has TRBV5-1 and TRBJ2-5, with D perhaps assigned TRBD1 or TRBD2 (5 bases each). Germline assignment: CDR1 SGHRS and CDR2 YFSETQ. The CDR3 has 15 amino acids. Trimming stripped 0 bases from V and 1 base from J, with 10 bases between. The chain's CDR3 is CASSLDPGTQETQYF. For the CDR3, the DNA is TGCGCCAGCAGCTTGGACCCCGGGACCCAAGAGACCCAGTACTTC.

In its sample, this clonotype was seen a few times. This chain connects TRBV11-2 to TRBJ2-1, with TRBD2 identical over 9 bases. The CDR3 contains 18 residues. Germline CDR1 and CDR2: SGHAT and FQNNGV. V lost 7 bases and J lost 2; bases outside the gene matches: 15. The CDR3 region has the DNA TGTGCCAGCACCGGAGGCGGGAGGGTGAGTCTCCCCTACAATGAGCAGTTCTTC. Protein sequence: CASTGGGRVSLPYNEQFF.

The chain recombines TRBV12-3 or TRBV12-4 with TRBJ2-7; D might be TRBD1 or TRBD2, each matching 5 bases. This CDR3 spans 13 amino acids. V was shortened by 6 bases and J by 1 base, with 10 bases between the two germline ends. The CDR3 DNA reads as TGTGCCAGCAGAGGGACCGGTTCCTACGAGCAGTACGTC. Encoded protein: CASRGTGSYEQYV.

The rearrangement joins TRBV18 to TRBJ2-7; D not resolved. V was pared by 2 bases and J by 2 bases, with 7 bases between. The CDR3 loop spans 13 amino acids. Germline V gene lookup returns CDR1 KGHSH and CDR2 LQKENI. CDR3 amino acids: CASSPGLAYEQYV. The CDR3 DNA follows: TGTGCCAGCTCACCAGGGCTGGCCTACGAGCAGTACGTC.

This clonotype has ten or more counts. This chain connects TRBV5-1 to TRBJ2-1, with 10 positions matching TRBD1. This CDR3 spans 19 amino acids. CDR1 and CDR2 from the germline V gene are SGHRS and YFSETQ. V trimming: 4 bases; J trimming: 9 bases; junction bases outside the gene matches: 22. The CDR3 is CASSHITGQGISHRGEQFF. Here the CDR3 DNA reads TGCGCCAGCAGCCATATAACGGGACAGGGGATATCTCATCGAGGTGAGCAGTTCTTC. The full variable domain, with the rest looked up from reference TRBV5-1 and TRBJ2-1, is KAGVTQTPRYLIKTRGQQVTLSCSPISGHRSVSWYQQTPGQGLQFLFEYFSETQRNKGNFPGRFSGRQFSNSRSEMNVSTLELGDSALYLCASSHITGQGISHRGEQFFGPGTRLTVL.

This clonotype was seen only a few times. The chain combines TRBV7-2 with TRBJ1-5; no reliable D call. There are 17 residues in the CDR3. Between the trimmed V and J ends, which lost 3 bases and 0 bases, there was a span of 15 bases. Germline V gene sequence: CDR1 SGHTA, CDR2 FQGNSA. The CDR3, as DNA: TGTGCCAGCAGCTTGTTGGGTATAAGTGTTAGCAATCAGCCCCAGCATTTT. This gives the protein CASSLLGISVSNQPQHF. The complete variable domain, with remaining parts taken from reference TRBV7-2 and TRBJ1-5, reads GAGVSQSPSNKVTEKGKDVELRCDPISGHTALYWYRQSLGQGLEFLIYFQGNSAPDKSGLPSDRFSAERTGGSVSTLTIQRTQQEDSAVYLCASSLLGISVSNQPQHFGDGTRLSIL.

In its sample, this clonotype was seen a few times. The V and J genes are TRBV12-3 or TRBV12-4 and TRBJ2-7, with D tentatively TRBD1 (6 bases). The V and J ends lost 6 bases and 3 bases respectively, with 15 bases between them. CDR3 size: 14 residues. Here the CDR3 reads CASSFRLQGYEQYF. CDR3 DNA: TGTGCCAGCAGCTTCCGATTACAGGGCTACGAGCAGTACTTC.

CDR3 sequence (DNA): TGTGCCAGCAGTTCCAGCGGTTACACAGATACGCAGTATTTT. Its protein product is CASSSSGYTDTQYF. This chain connects TRBV6-5 to TRBJ2-3; D possibly corresponds to TRBD2 (5 bases). Trimming removed 4 bases at V and 2 bases at J, with 10 bases between. This CDR3 is 14 amino acids long. Germline V CDR1 and CDR2: MNHEY, SVGAGI.

This clonotype was observed many times. The rearrangement links TRBV12-3 or TRBV12-4 to TRBJ2-1; the match to TRBD2 covers 10 bases. Trimming at V came to 5 bases and at J to 7 bases, leaving 11 bases not matched to a gene. The CDR3 totals 16 residues. The CDR3 loop is CASSPRTLAGANEQFF. The CDR3, as DNA: TGTGCCAGCAGTCCGCGGACTCTAGCGGGGGCTAATGAGCAGTTCTTC.

This clonotype was detected ten times or more. The chain has TRBV28 and TRBJ2-1; D is possibly TRBD2 (6 bases). The germline CDR1 and CDR2 sequences are MDHEN and SYDVKM. The CDR3 sequence is 12 residues long. Trimming left V 6 bases short and J 8 bases short, with 11 bases between. The CDR3 region has the DNA TGTGCCAGCAGGTCTCTAGCGTATGAGCAGTTCTTC. This encodes CASRSLAYEQFF.

This clonotype was detected once. The rearrangement links TRBV10-2 to TRBJ2-7, with D perhaps matching TRBD2 (7 bases). The CDR3 has 12 amino acids. The V end lost 5 bases, the J end lost 5 bases, and 10 bases lay between the germline ends. Looked up from germline, CDR1 is WSHSY and CDR2 is SAAADI. The CDR3 DNA is TGCGCCAGCAGTTCGGGGGGCCACGAGCAGTACTTC. This gives the protein CASSSGGHEQYF.

At least ten counts were recorded for this clonotype. The V gene is TRBV10-3, the J gene TRBJ2-1; D is possibly TRBD1 (6 bases). The CDR3 length is 14 residues. Between the trimmed V and J ends, which lost 6 bases and 2 bases, there was a span of 11 bases. Germline loops: CDR1 ENHRY, CDR2 SYGVKD. CDR3 in DNA: TGTGCCATCAGAGGACAGATTGCCTACAATGAGCAGTTCTTC. This sequence encodes CAIRGQIAYNEQFF.

This clonotype came up a few times. This chain uses TRBV7-9 with TRBJ2-3; the match to TRBD2 covers 8 bases. With 1 base clipped from V and 4 bases from J, the junction kept 10 bases outside the gene matches. This CDR3 region has 17 residues. Germline V CDR1 and CDR2: SEHNR, FQNEAQ (reference sequence). CDR3: CASSLVGGTRDPDTQYF. As DNA, the CDR3 is TGTGCCAGCAGCTTAGTTGGGGGGACTAGAGATCCAGATACGCAGTATTTT.

The table lists this clonotype with a few counts. The chain has TRBV6-5 and TRBJ1-4; D unclear. This CDR3 spans 14 amino acids. CDR1 and CDR2 (germline): MNHEY, SVGAGI. V was trimmed by 4 bases and J by 3 bases, leaving 9 bases between them. The CDR3 region is CASSSLTSNEKLFF. The CDR3 coding sequence is TGTGCCAGCAGTTCGCTCACTTCTAATGAAAAACTGTTTTTT.

Only a few counts were recorded for this clonotype. This chain joins TRBV29-1 and TRBJ1-2; D possibly corresponds to TRBD1 (6 bases). This CDR3 spans 12 amino acids. Trimming took 8 bases from V and 3 from J, leaving 13 bases between them. Germline V lookup: CDR1 SQVTM, CDR2 ANQGSEA. The CDR3 loop reads CSCLQGYYGYTF. In DNA form, the CDR3 reads TGCAGCTGCCTACAGGGCTACTATGGCTACACCTTC.

The chain employs TRBV12-3 or TRBV12-4 and TRBJ2-1; TRBD2 matches at 11 bases. The V and J ends lost 10 bases and 5 bases, in that order; junction bases with no gene match: 7. The CDR3 contains 14 residues. The CDR3 here is CATKTSGANNEQFF. The CDR3 coding sequence is TGTGCCACCAAGACTAGCGGGGCGAACAATGAGCAGTTCTTC.

This clonotype was seen many times. The rearrangement uses TRBV29-1 and TRBJ1-1; tentatively, D is TRBD1 (5 bases). In germline, CDR1 is SQVTM, CDR2 ANQGSEA. This CDR3 comprises 11 residues. Trimming removed 7 bases at V and 5 bases at J, with 11 bases between. The DNA for the CDR3 is TGCAGCGAAGGGACCGCAACTGAAGCTTTCTTT. This sequence encodes CSEGTATEAFF.

The genes are TRBV6-5 and TRBJ2-7; TRBD1 matches at 7 bases. Trimming at V came to 4 bases and at J to 1 base, leaving 4 bases not matched to a gene. Germline V gene data show CDR1 as MNHEY and CDR2 as SVGAGI. This CDR3 has 14 amino acids. CDR3 nucleotide sequence: TGTGCCAGCAGTTCGCGGACAGGATCCTACGAGCAGTACGTC. It codes for CASSSRTGSYEQYV.

There are many counts of this clonotype. One end of the junction is discordant with germline, which a read error may explain. The chain is built from TRBV10-1 and TRBJ1-6, with TRBD1 matching 9 bases. This CDR3 is 15 amino acids long. The germline V gene encodes CDR1 WNHNN and CDR2 SYGVQD (reference sequence). This CDR3 is CANSPGTGNNSPLHF. The CDR3 nucleotides read TGCGCCAACAGTCCCGGGACAGGGAATAATTCACCCCTCCACTTT.

The sample holds many counts of this clonotype. The chain is built from TRBV29-1 and TRBJ2-1, with 11 bases that match TRBD2. Per germline, CDR1 SQVTM and CDR2 ANQGSEA. The CDR3 sequence is 12 residues long. Losses at the gene ends were 8 bases for V and 7 bases for J; bases not matched to a gene: 4. The CDR3 is CSPRTSGNEQFF. The CDR3 region has the DNA TGCAGCCCCCGGACTAGCGGGAATGAGCAGTTCTTC.